This T cell receptor beta chain was profiled in a study of blood T cell repertoires in COVID-19. On the study more broadly: There were acute and convalescent COVID-19 samples, and they came from the United States, Italy and Spain. Sample material is recorded as cDNA or gDNA derived from T cells, B-cell-depleted T cells, or PBMCs.

Germline V lookup: CDR1 SNHLY, CDR2 FYNNEI. V lost 8 bases, J lost 5 bases, and 7 bases stayed unmatched. The CDR3 loop spans 14 amino acids. Seattle enrolled patients during active infection and tracked them longitudinally. Authors' methods: Amplified reference gene primers provided the basis for estimating nucleated cell counts. Here immunoSEQ multiplex PCR was the method, and the copy in TCRdb shows in-frame clones only, minus some. V and J calls and clone size are as listed in that table; D and trimming were resolved from the DNA. The sample includes around 190,000 clones, about 88% of them seen just once.

V is TRBV2 and J is TRBJ2-1; 9 positions match TRBD1. The receptor comes from a man aged 45 to 65 with COVID-19, enrolled during active disease. The sequenced sample consisted of peripheral blood. CDR3 in amino acids: CASSQQGADNEQFF. The CDR3 region has the DNA TGTGCCAGCTCCCAACAGGGGGCGGACAATGAGCAGTTCTTC. The full variable domain, rest sourced from reference TRBV2 and TRBJ2-1, is EPEVTQTPSHQVTQMGQEVILRCVPISNHLYFYWYRQILGQKVEFLVSFYNNEISEKSEIFDDQFSVERPDGSNFTLKIRSTKLEDSAMYFCASSQQGADNEQFFGPGTRLTVL.